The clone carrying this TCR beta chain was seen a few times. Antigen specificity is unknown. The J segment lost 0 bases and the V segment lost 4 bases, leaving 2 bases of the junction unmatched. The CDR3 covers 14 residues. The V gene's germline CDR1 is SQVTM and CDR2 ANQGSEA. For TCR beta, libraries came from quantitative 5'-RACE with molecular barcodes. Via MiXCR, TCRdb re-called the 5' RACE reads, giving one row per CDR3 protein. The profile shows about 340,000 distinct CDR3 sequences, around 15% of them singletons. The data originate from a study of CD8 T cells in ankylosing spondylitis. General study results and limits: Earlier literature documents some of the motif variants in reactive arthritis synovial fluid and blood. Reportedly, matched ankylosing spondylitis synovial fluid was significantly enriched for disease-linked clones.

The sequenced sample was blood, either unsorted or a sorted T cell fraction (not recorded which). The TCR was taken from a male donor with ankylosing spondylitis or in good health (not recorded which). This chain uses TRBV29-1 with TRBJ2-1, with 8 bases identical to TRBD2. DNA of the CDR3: TGCAGCGTTGCCAGCGGGAGCTCCTACAATGAGCAGTTCTTC. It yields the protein CSVASGSSYNEQFF.